Given below is one TCR beta chain in context. The ends were cut back, 1 base at V and 6 bases at J, with 12 bases in the middle. The CDR3 spans 15 residues. Germline V gene sequence: CDR1 WNHNN, CDR2 SYGVQD (reference sequence). The data were obtained in a study of neoadjuvant anti-PD-1 for oral cavity cancer. The assay was immunoSEQ multiplex PCR, and TCRdb's table has in-frame clones only and misses some. The repertoire holds around 9,800 clones, with about 50% as singletons. The sample consisted of tumor tissue, taken before nivolumab (anti-PD-1) treatment. The sequence came from a person aged 35-79 years with oral cavity squamous cell carcinoma. The chain employs TRBV10-1 and TRBJ1-4; possible D gene TRBD1, 6 bases. The CDR3 loop reads CASSEWGGTHEKLFF. In DNA form, the CDR3 reads TGCGCCAGCAGTGAGTGGGGGGGCACTCATGAAAAACTGTTTTTT.